What follows describes a single TCR beta chain. The data originate from a study of blood T cell repertoires in COVID-19. Study in general: From the United States, Italy and Spain came samples of acute and convalescent COVID-19. T cells, B-cell-depleted T cells, or PBMCs supplied cDNA or gDNA.

Germline loops: CDR1 SGHRS, CDR2 YFSETQ. This CDR3 has 15 residues. V dropped 4 bases and J dropped 4; count of bases not matched to a gene: 8. Sequencing used immunoSEQ multiplex PCR; TCRdb keeps in-frame clones, though not all of them. The sample has roughly 180,000 clones, over 75% seen once; the top ten hold roughly 6%. This TCR was recovered from a woman aged 40 to 50 with acute COVID-19. The sequencing input was PBMCs or T cells enriched from blood (not recorded which). The chain has TRBV5-1 and TRBJ2-3; 8 positions match TRBD1. DNA for the CDR3: TGCGCCAGCAGCGCTACAGGGGGGCGTTCAGATACGCAGTATTTT. It codes for CASSATGGRSDTQYF.